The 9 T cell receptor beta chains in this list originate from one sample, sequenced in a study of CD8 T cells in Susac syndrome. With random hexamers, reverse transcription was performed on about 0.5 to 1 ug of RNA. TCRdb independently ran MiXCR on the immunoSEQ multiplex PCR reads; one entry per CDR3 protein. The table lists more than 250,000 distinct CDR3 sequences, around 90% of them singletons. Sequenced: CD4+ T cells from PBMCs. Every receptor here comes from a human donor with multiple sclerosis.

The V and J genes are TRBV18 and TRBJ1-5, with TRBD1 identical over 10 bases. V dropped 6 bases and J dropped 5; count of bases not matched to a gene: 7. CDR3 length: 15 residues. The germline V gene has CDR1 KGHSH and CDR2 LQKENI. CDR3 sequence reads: CASSPDRGLDQPQHF. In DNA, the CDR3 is TGTGCCAGCTCTCCCGACAGGGGGCTAGATCAGCCCCAGCATTTT. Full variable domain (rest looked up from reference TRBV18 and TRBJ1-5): NAGVMQNPRHLVRRRGQEARLRCSPMKGHSHVYWYRQLPEEGLKFMVYLQKENIIDESGMPKERFSAEFPKEGPSILRIQQVVRGDSAAYFCASSPDRGLDQPQHFGDGTRLSIL.

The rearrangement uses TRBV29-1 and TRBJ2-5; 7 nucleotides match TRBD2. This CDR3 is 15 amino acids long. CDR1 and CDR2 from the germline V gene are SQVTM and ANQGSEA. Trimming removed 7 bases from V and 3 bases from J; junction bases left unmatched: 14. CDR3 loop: CSGWGGMGKEETQYF. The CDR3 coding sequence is TGCAGCGGTTGGGGGGGGATGGGGAAGGAAGAGACCCAGTACTTC.

Here the CDR3 reads CASSLEPGGPNTEAFF. CDR3 in DNA: TGCGCCAGCAGCTTGGAACCAGGGGGCCCGAACACTGAAGCTTTCTTT. The chain links TRBV5-1 to TRBJ1-1; 8 bases are shared with TRBD1. The CDR3 extends over 16 amino acids. Per germline, CDR1 SGHRS and CDR2 YFSETQ. The V segment lost 0 bases and the J segment 1 base; nucleotides outside the gene matches: 5.

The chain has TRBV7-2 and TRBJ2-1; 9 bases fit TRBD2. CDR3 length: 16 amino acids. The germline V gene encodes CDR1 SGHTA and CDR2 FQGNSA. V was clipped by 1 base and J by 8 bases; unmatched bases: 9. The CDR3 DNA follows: TGTGCCAGCAGCTTAGAGGGGGGACTAGCAGGGCATGAGCAGTTCTTC. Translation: CASSLEGGLAGHEQFF.

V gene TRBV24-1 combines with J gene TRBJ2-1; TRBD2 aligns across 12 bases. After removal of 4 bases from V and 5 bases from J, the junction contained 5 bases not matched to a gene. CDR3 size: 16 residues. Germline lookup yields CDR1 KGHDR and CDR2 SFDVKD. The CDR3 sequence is CATSEGGLAGHNEQFF. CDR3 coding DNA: TGTGCCACCAGTGAGGGGGGACTAGCGGGCCACAATGAGCAGTTCTTC.

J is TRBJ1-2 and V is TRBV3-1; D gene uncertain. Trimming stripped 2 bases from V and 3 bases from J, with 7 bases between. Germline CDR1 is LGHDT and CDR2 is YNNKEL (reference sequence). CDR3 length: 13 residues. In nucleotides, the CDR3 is TGTGCCAGCAGCCAACAAGGTTACTATGGCTACACCTTC. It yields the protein CASSQQGYYGYTF.

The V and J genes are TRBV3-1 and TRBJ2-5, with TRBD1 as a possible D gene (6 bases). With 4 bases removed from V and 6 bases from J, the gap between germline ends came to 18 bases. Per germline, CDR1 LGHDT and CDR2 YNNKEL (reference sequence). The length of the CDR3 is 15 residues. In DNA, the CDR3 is TGTGCCAGCAGCCCCGTTGGGGGCCCGGAGAAGACCCAGTACTTC. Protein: CASSPVGGPEKTQYF.

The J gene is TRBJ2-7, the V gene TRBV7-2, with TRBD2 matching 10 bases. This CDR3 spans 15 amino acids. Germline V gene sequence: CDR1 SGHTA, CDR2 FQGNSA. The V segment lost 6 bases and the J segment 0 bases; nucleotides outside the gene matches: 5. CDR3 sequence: CASRQAGGSSYEQYF. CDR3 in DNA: TGTGCCAGCAGGCAAGCGGGAGGGAGCTCCTACGAGCAGTACTTC.

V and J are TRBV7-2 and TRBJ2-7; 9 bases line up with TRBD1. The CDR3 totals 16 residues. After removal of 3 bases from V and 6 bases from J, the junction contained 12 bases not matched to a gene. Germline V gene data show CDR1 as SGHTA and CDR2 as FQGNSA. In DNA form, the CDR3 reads TGTGCCAGCAGCTTCCAAAGGGGACAGGGTGGTAGCGAGCAGTACTTC. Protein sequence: CASSFQRGQGGSEQYF. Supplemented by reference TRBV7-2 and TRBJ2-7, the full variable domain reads GAGVSQSPSNKVTEKGKDVELRCDPISGHTALYWYRQSLGQGLEFLIYFQGNSAPDKSGLPSDRFSAERTGGSVSTLTIQRTQQEDSAVYLCASSFQRGQGGSEQYFGPGTRLTVT.